This is a list of T cell receptor beta chains from one sample in a study of beta chain features in type 1 diabetes. Clones were read by immunoSEQ multiplex PCR, and TCRdb kept only the in-frame ones, dropping some. The sample carries roughly 260,000 clones, roughly 22% recorded once. Specimen: naive CD4+ T cells from blood. Receptors were obtained from a woman in her thirties or forties with type 1 diabetes. Each CDR3 is given with its conserved first and last residue. D genes are given only for firm matches. Clone size, where shown, is once, few, many, or a class for clones that have expanded.

TRBJ1-2	TRBV29-1	-	-	CSAPDSGGYTF	TGCAGCGCCCCCGATTCGGGTGGCTACACCTTC
TRBJ2-3	TRBV5-4	TRBD2	few	CASGLAGVGPLTDTQYF	TGTGCCAGCGGACTAGCGGGAGTTGGACCCCTCACAGATACGCAGTATTTT
TRBJ2-2	TRBV2	TRBD2	-	CASRLAGGAGELFF	TGTGCCAGCAGGCTAGCGGGAGGAGCCGGGGAGCTGTTTTTT
TRBJ1-2	TRBV27	TRBD1	-	CASSYNDRADGYTF	TGTGCCAGCAGTTATAACGACAGGGCTGACGGCTACACCTTC
TRBJ2-3	TRBV4-3	TRBD2	-	CASSQDRAGGADTQYF	TGCGCCAGCAGCCAAGATCGGGCGGGAGGCGCAGATACGCAGTATTTT
TRBJ1-2	TRBV6-5	-	-	CASSSHGGGESGYTF	TGTGCCAGCAGTTCCCACGGGGGAGGCGAAAGTGGCTACACCTTC
TRBJ2-7	TRBV23-1	TRBD1	many	CASAPGQGINEQYF	TGCGCCAGCGCCCCGGGACAGGGTATCAACGAGCAGTACTTC
TRBJ1-5	TRBV6-6	-	-	CASSSPRDQPQHF	TGTGCCAGCAGTTCCCCACGGGATCAGCCCCAGCATTTT
TRBJ2-7	TRBV4-3	TRBD2	few	CASSQAGTSGVYEQYF	TGCGCCAGCAGCCAGGCCGGGACTAGCGGGGTCTACGAGCAGTACTTC
TRBJ2-5	TRBV5-1	-	few	CASSAGGQETQYF	TGCGCCAGCAGCGCAGGGGGGCAAGAGACCCAGTACTTC
TRBJ2-4	TRBV28	TRBD2	-	CASSLGGGAKNIQYF	TGTGCCAGCAGTTTAGGCGGGGGAGCCAAAAACATTCAGTACTTC
TRBJ2-3	TRBV28	TRBD2	-	CASTGLADTQYF	TGTGCCAGCACGGGACTAGCGGATACGCAGTATTTT
TRBJ2-2	TRBV2	-	few	CASSEEVSGELFF	TGTGCCAGCAGTGAGGAGGTTTCCGGGGAGCTGTTTTTT
TRBJ2-1	TRBV6-5	-	few	CASSYSGASYNEQFF	TGTGCCAGCAGTTACTCGGGGGCATCCTACAATGAGCAGTTCTTC
TRBJ2-7	TRBV7-2	TRBD1	-	CASSTDRGSYEQYF	TGTGCCAGCAGCACTGACAGGGGATCGTACGAGCAGTACTTC
TRBJ2-3	TRBV29-1	TRBD1	-	CSILGQGTDTQYF	TGCAGCATTCTTGGACAGGGCACAGATACGCAGTATTTT
TRBJ2-2	TRBV9	TRBD1	-	CASSVGRQGTGELFF	TGTGCCAGCAGCGTAGGCCGACAGGGGACCGGGGAGCTGTTTTTT
TRBJ2-1	TRBV4-1	TRBD2	-	CASSPSRSGGPYNEQFF	TGCGCCAGCAGCCCGTCCCGATCGGGAGGACCTTACAATGAGCAGTTCTTC
TRBJ2-7	TRBV7-3	TRBD1	-	CASSSTTGPGEQYF	TGTGCCAGCAGCTCCACGACAGGGCCCGGGGAGCAGTACTTC
TRBJ1-1	TRBV29-1	-	few	CSVFSGSSNTEAFF	TGCAGCGTCTTCTCAGGTTCGTCGAACACTGAAGCTTTCTTT
TRBJ2-1	TRBV9	-	-	CASSGPNRNEQFF	TGTGCCAGCAGCGGACCAAACAGGAATGAGCAGTTCTTC
TRBJ2-2	TRBV9	-	few	CASSVGNTGELFF	TGTGCCAGCAGCGTCGGGAACACCGGGGAGCTGTTTTTT
TRBJ2-1	TRBV14	TRBD2	few	CASSPRLAPNEQFF	TGTGCCAGCAGCCCCCGACTAGCCCCCAATGAGCAGTTCTTC
TRBJ2-7	TRBV5-1	TRBD1	-	CASSSGQGRYEQYF	TGCGCCAGCAGCTCGGGACAGGGGAGGTACGAGCAGTACTTC